This T cell receptor (beta chain) was identified in a study of T-cell reconstitution after alpha-beta-depleted transplantation in children (dated by TCRdb to between 2015 and 2016). With regard to the full study: Using TCR repertoire profiling, the study quantitatively followed how T-cell immune reconstitution unfolded in children after TCRalphabeta/CD19-depleted allogeneic hematopoietic cell transplantation.

Library prep was done by PCR. The instrument was an Illumina HiSeq 2500. To normalize quantification of the TCRbeta repertoire, the TCR libraries were built with molecular barcoding that relied on unique molecular identifiers. TCRdb reprocessing: public reads trimmed at Q25 with fastp, clones called with MiXCR, in-frame beta chains kept. Identical CDR3 proteins give one entry, which carries the most common genes and DNA. Across this sample there are around 380,000 distinct CDR3 sequences, with roughly a tenth seen only once. The ten largest account for approximately 5% of the sample. Trimming accounts for 3 bases at V and 4 bases at J, while the number of junction bases matched to no gene is 4. Including cysteine and phenylalanine, the CDR3 has 16 amino acids. Only CDR3 DNA remains: 48 bases, in frame from the first base. As encoded in the germline V gene, CDR1 is SGHRS while CDR2 is YFSETQ. This clonotype was counted a few times. Its antigen has not been determined. Base qualities are not provided; no much larger clone lies one nucleotide away.

This material consisted of PBMCs from the stem cell graft donor, taken from the stem cell graft. The receptor was derived from a human donor who donated a stem cell graft to a child with acute myeloid leukemia. The rearranged chain carries TRBV5-1 and TRBJ2-1; TRBD2 aligns with 13 central bases. The CDR3 amino acid sequence is: CASSWGLAGTYNEQFF. In nucleotides, the sequence is TGCGCCAGCAGCTGGGGACTAGCGGGAACATACAATGAGCAGTTCTTC.